Each of the 30 T cell receptor beta chains below was sequenced from the same sample in a study of T cell responses to AZD1222 COVID-19 vaccine. Produced via immunoSEQ multiplex PCR; TCRdb's table is partial and in-frame only. This table has roughly 97,000 clones, 85% to 90% appearing once. Sample: peripheral blood, taken on day 0 of AZD1222 vaccination. The receptors shown here come from an adult in good health.

V and J are TRBV6-6 and TRBJ1-1; no clear D. Looked up from germline, CDR1 is MNHNY and CDR2 is SVGAGI (reference sequence). Trimming took 2 bases from V and 3 from J, leaving 13 bases between them. There are 15 residues in the CDR3. CDR3 residues: CASSYLRQVDTEAFF. The DNA of the CDR3 is TGTGCCAGCAGTTACCTAAGGCAGGTGGACACTGAAGCTTTCTTT.

This clone was seen more than once but under ten times. This sequence joins TRBV15 and TRBJ1-1, with a possible D match to TRBD1 (5 bases). The CDR3 runs to 12 residues. Trimming pared 0 bases from V and 8 bases from J, leaving 7 bases between. Germline CDR1 is LNHNV and CDR2 is YYDKDF (reference sequence). CDR3 amino acids: CATSRDREEAFF. The CDR3 DNA reads as TGTGCCACCAGCAGAGACAGGGAGGAAGCTTTCTTT.

The chain has TRBV20-1 and TRBJ2-2; D is ambiguous. CDR1 is DFQATT and CDR2 is SNEGSKA in the germline V gene (reference sequence). The CDR3 is 15 residues long. Trimming pared 3 bases from V and 0 bases from J, leaving 11 bases between. CDR3 nucleotide sequence: TGCAGTGCTAGTGCCCGGGCAGCGAACACCGGGGAGCTGTTTTTT. Amino acid sequence: CSASARAANTGELFF.

The rearrangement links TRBV15 to TRBJ1-2; D is unclear. Germline V gene lookup returns CDR1 LNHNV and CDR2 YYDKDF (reference sequence). Between the trimmed V and J ends, which lost 1 base and 10 bases, there was a span of 13 bases. The CDR3 totals 13 residues. CDR3 amino acids: CATSRARASPYTF. The CDR3 region has the DNA TGTGCCACCAGCAGAGCTCGGGCCAGCCCCTACACCTTC.

V gene TRBV7-9 combines with J gene TRBJ2-7; no firm D call. The CDR3 is made up of 14 amino acids. CDR1 is SEHNR and CDR2 is FQNEAQ in the germline V gene (reference sequence). Trimming took 5 bases from V and 4 from J, leaving 15 bases between them. Here the CDR3 DNA reads TGTGCCAGCAGCCTTGTCGAGAAGGCGTACGAGCAGTACTTC. This encodes CASSLVEKAYEQYF.

The chain combines TRBV7-9 with TRBJ2-1; 12 bases line up with TRBD2. The CDR3 extends over 15 amino acids. Germline V gene lookup returns CDR1 SEHNR and CDR2 FQNEAQ (reference sequence). V was pared by 2 bases and J by 8 bases, with 4 bases of the junction left unmatched. This CDR3 is CASSLPSGGAHEQFF. The CDR3 DNA reads as TGTGCCAGCAGCTTACCTAGCGGGGGGGCCCATGAGCAGTTCTTC.

CDR3 coding DNA: TGTGCCAGCAGCTTCCACCCACAGGGGTACACTGAAGCTTTCTTT. Protein: CASSFHPQGYTEAFF. The chain recombines TRBV7-2 with TRBJ1-1, with 7 bases that match TRBD1. J lost 3 bases, V lost 3 bases, and 7 bases had no gene match. Germline values: CDR1 SGHTA, CDR2 FQGNSA. The CDR3 loop spans 15 amino acids.

J is TRBJ1-6 and V is TRBV9, with D possibly matching TRBD1 (5 bases). V dropped 4 bases and J dropped 10 bases, with 12 bases sitting between them. The CDR3 has 13 amino acids. Germline CDR1 reads SGDLS; CDR2 reads YYNGEE. The CDR3 loop is CASSRGEGSPLHF. The CDR3 DNA reads as TGTGCCAGCAGCCGGGGGGAGGGATCACCCCTCCACTTT.

The chain carries TRBV7-9 and TRBJ2-7, with D perhaps assigned TRBD1 or TRBD2 (5 bases each). V lost 5 bases, J lost 0 bases, and 11 bases lay in between. The CDR3 loop spans 14 amino acids. Germline assignment: CDR1 SEHNR and CDR2 FQNEAQ (reference sequence). The CDR3 loop reads CASSPLGVSYEQYF. The CDR3 nucleotides read TGTGCCAGCAGCCCCCTGGGGGTCTCCTACGAGCAGTACTTC.

This clone was seen once. The gene calls are TRBV14 and TRBJ1-2; D gene ambiguous. The V and J ends lost 1 base and 4 bases respectively, with 7 bases between them. The CDR3 spans 13 residues. CDR1 is SGHDN, CDR2 FVKESK, per germline. The CDR3 DNA reads TGTGCCAGCAGCCAAGGTGGTTTCTATGGCTACACCTTC. It specifies CASSQGGFYGYTF.

The CDR3 region is CASSSNKNIQYF. CDR3 bases: TGTGCCAGCAGCAGCAACAAAAACATTCAGTACTTC. The chain uses TRBV7-8 and TRBJ2-4, with D uncertain. The germline CDR1 and CDR2 sequences are SGHVS and FQNEAQ. V was clipped by 5 bases and J by 3 bases, with 5 bases between them. This CDR3 has 12 amino acids.

The chain recombines TRBV3-1 (or the pseudogene TRBV3-2) with TRBJ1-1; D is unresolved. The CDR3 is made up of 14 amino acids. Germline V gene sequence: CDR1 LGHDT, CDR2 YNNKEL (reference sequence). V was cut by 3 bases and J by 1 base, with 9 bases left in between. Here the CDR3 DNA reads TGTGCCAGCAGCCATCCTGAGAGGAACACTGAAGCTTTCTTT. Amino acids: CASSHPERNTEAFF.

V is TRBV7-9 and J is TRBJ2-5; D may be TRBD1 (5 bases). This CDR3 has 15 amino acids. Germline V gives CDR1 SEHNR, CDR2 FQNEAQ (reference sequence). V lost 2 bases, J lost 5 bases, and 15 bases lay in between. CDR3 region: CASSLMAGLEETQYF. The CDR3 nucleotides read TGTGCCAGCAGCTTAATGGCAGGGCTTGAGGAGACCCAGTACTTC.

J is TRBJ1-1 and V is TRBV18; D gene ambiguous. Germline V CDR1 and CDR2: KGHSH, LQKENI. V shed 2 bases and J shed 3 bases, with 13 bases lying between them. This CDR3 comprises 15 residues. DNA for the CDR3: TGTGCCAGCTCACCATTCGAAAACAGCCACACTGAAGCTTTCTTT. Translating gives CASSPFENSHTEAFF.

This clone appeared a few times. The rearrangement links TRBV7-3 to TRBJ2-3, with D perhaps TRBD1 (5 bases). Germline-derived CDR1 and CDR2 are SGHTA and FQGTGA. V lost 1 base to trimming and J lost 9 bases, with 11 bases between them. The CDR3 has 13 residues. CDR3 region: CASSLNQKGTQYF. The CDR3 coding sequence is TGTGCCAGCAGCTTAAACCAGAAGGGGACGCAGTATTTT.

This clone has just one count. The chain has TRBV2 and TRBJ2-7; possible D gene TRBD1, 5 bases. Trimming took off 0 bases at V and 4 bases at J, with 7 bases between the two ends. This CDR3 has 13 residues. Germline V gene lookup returns CDR1 SNHLY and CDR2 FYNNEI. CDR3 nucleotides: TGTGCCAGCAGTGAAGCGAGACAGTACGAGCAGTACTTC. Amino acid sequence: CASSEARQYEQYF. Full variable domain (rest looked up from reference TRBV2 and TRBJ2-7): EPEVTQTPSHQVTQMGQEVILRCVPISNHLYFYWYRQILGQKVEFLVSFYNNEISEKSEIFDDQFSVERPDGSNFTLKIRSTKLEDSAMYFCASSEARQYEQYFGPGTRLTVT.

V is TRBV28 and J is TRBJ2-7; 10 nucleotides agree with TRBD2. J was trimmed by 6 bases and V by 0 bases; bases with no gene match: 5. CDR3 length: 15 residues. Germline-derived CDR1 and CDR2 are MDHEN and SYDVKM. The chain's CDR3 is CASSLWASGSREQYF. The CDR3 DNA reads as TGTGCCAGCAGTTTATGGGCTAGCGGGAGCCGCGAGCAGTACTTC.

The V and J genes are TRBV19 and TRBJ1-5; D possibly corresponds to TRBD1 (5 bases). V was pared by 3 bases and J by 7 bases, with 10 bases between. There are 13 residues in the CDR3. Germline loops: CDR1 LNHDA, CDR2 SQIVND (reference sequence). CDR3 protein: CASSIGRDQPQHF. CDR3 in DNA: TGTGCCAGTAGTATCGGCAGGGACCAGCCCCAGCATTTT. The full variable domain, rest sourced from reference TRBV19 and TRBJ1-5, is DGGITQSPKYLFRKEGQNVTLSCEQNLNHDAMYWYRQDPGQGLRLIYYSQIVNDFQKGDIAEGYSVSREKKESFPLTVTSAQKNPTAFYLCASSIGRDQPQHFGDGTRLSIL.

This chain connects TRBV7-3 to TRBJ2-7; D tentatively reads TRBD1 or TRBD2 (5 bases each). The CDR3 extends over 15 amino acids. CDR1 and CDR2 from the germline V gene are SGHTA and FQGTGA. The V end was cut by 5 bases, the J end by 5 bases, with 19 bases between. The CDR3 here is CASSRTGTPDHEQYF. The CDR3 bases are TGTGCCAGCAGCAGGACCGGGACCCCGGACCACGAGCAGTACTTC. Full variable domain (remainder filled in from reference TRBV7-3 and TRBJ2-7): GAGVSQTPSNKVTEKGKYVELRCDPISGHTALYWYRQSLGQGPEFLIYFQGTGAADDSGLPNDRFFAVRPEGSVSTLKIQRTERGDSAVYLCASSRTGTPDHEQYFGPGTRLTVT.

The rearrangement joins TRBV2 to TRBJ2-5; either TRBD1 or TRBD2 may fit D (5 bases each). V was clipped by 3 bases and J by 1 base, with 9 bases between them. Looked up from germline, CDR1 is SNHLY and CDR2 is FYNNEI. This CDR3 has 14 amino acids. The CDR3 DNA reads TGTGCCAGCAGTGAGGGACGAACCCAAGAGACCCAGTACTTC. Translated: CASSEGRTQETQYF.

The rearrangement links TRBV18 to TRBJ1-6, with D possibly TRBD1 on 5 matching bases. The ends were cut back, 6 bases at V and 7 bases at J, with 13 bases in the middle. From germline, CDR1 is KGHSH and CDR2 LQKENI. CDR3 length: 14 amino acids. In nucleotides, the CDR3 is TGTGCCAGCTCGGGACCTCTCGTCAATTCACCCCTCCACTTT. Translation gives CASSGPLVNSPLHF.

V gene TRBV6-5 combines with J gene TRBJ1-6; no clear D gene. The CDR3 has 13 residues. The germline V and J ends were trimmed by 6 bases and 5 bases, with 8 bases remaining between them. CDR1 is MNHEY, CDR2 SVGAGI, per germline. The CDR3 region is CASRTYHNSPLHF. The CDR3, as DNA: TGTGCCAGCAGGACATACCATAATTCACCCCTCCACTTT.

The chain is built from TRBV7-2 and TRBJ2-7, with D possibly being TRBD1 or TRBD2 (5 bases each). CDR3 length: 14 residues. Between the trimmed V and J ends, which lost 5 bases and 4 bases, there was a span of 15 bases. The V gene's germline CDR1 is SGHTA and CDR2 FQGNSA. In DNA, the CDR3 is TGTGCCAGCAGCACAACCCCGGGACCGTACGAGCAGTACTTC. It is translated as CASSTTPGPYEQYF.

The V and J genes are TRBV29-1 and TRBJ1-4, with TRBD1 matching 9 bases. The CDR3 has 14 amino acids. Germline V gene data show CDR1 as SQVTM and CDR2 as ANQGSEA. J lost 7 bases, V lost 6 bases, and 9 bases had no gene match. CDR3 DNA sequence: TGCAGCGTGGCACAGGGGGCGCTTAGTGAAAAACTGTTTTTT. Its protein is CSVAQGALSEKLFF.

The rearrangement uses TRBV6-5 and TRBJ1-5, with 7 bases aligning to TRBD1. Germline values: CDR1 MNHEY, CDR2 SVGAGI. This CDR3 contains 15 residues. V lost 6 bases to trimming and J lost 2 bases; unmatched junction nucleotides: 7. CDR3 nucleotide sequence: TGTGCCAGCAGCGACAGGGTCTTTGGCAATCAGCCCCAGCATTTT. It encodes CASSDRVFGNQPQHF.

This clone appeared once. For the CDR3, the DNA is TGTGCCACCAGTGATTACCGGAACGAGCAGTACTTC. Residues: CATSDYRNEQYF. V usage is TRBV24-1 and J usage is TRBJ2-7; D gene ambiguous. This CDR3 is 12 amino acids long. V lost 2 bases to trimming and J lost 5 bases, with 6 bases between them. Germline values: CDR1 KGHDR, CDR2 SFDVKD.

The chain links TRBV18 to TRBJ1-2; 7 nucleotides align to TRBD1. From germline, CDR1 is KGHSH and CDR2 LQKENI. Trimming removed 6 bases from V and 5 bases from J; junction bases left unmatched: 15. The CDR3 sequence is 16 residues long. In nucleotides, the CDR3 is TGTGCCAGCTCTCAGAGAGCCCCGGGACAGAGTTATGGCTACACCTTC. Amino acids: CASSQRAPGQSYGYTF. The entire variable domain, with the rest obtained from reference TRBV18 and TRBJ1-2, is as follows: NAGVMQNPRHLVRRRGQEARLRCSPMKGHSHVYWYRQLPEEGLKFMVYLQKENIIDESGMPKERFSAEFPKEGPSILRIQQVVRGDSAAYFCASSQRAPGQSYGYTFGSGTRLTVV.

The CDR3 here is CASSSPQPGTYEQYF. The CDR3 nucleotides read TGTGCCAGCAGTTCCCCACAACCAGGGACCTACGAGCAGTACTTC. The chain combines TRBV6-6 with TRBJ2-7, with D possibly TRBD1 on 5 matching bases. The V and J ends lost 4 bases and 2 bases respectively, with 15 bases between them. The CDR3 has 15 residues. CDR1 and CDR2 (germline): MNHNY, SVGAGI (reference sequence).

The rearrangement links TRBV5-1 to TRBJ2-2; D not resolved. Per germline, CDR1 SGHRS and CDR2 YFSETQ. The CDR3 spans 14 residues. The V end was cut by 3 bases, the J end by 6 bases, with 12 bases between. The CDR3 nucleotides read TGCGCCAGCAGCTACCAGGACGCGGCCGGGGAGCTGTTTTTT. Translating it yields CASSYQDAAGELFF.

The chain has TRBV6-6 and TRBJ1-3; tentative D call: TRBD1 (6 bases). Trimming removed 7 bases at V and 0 bases at J, with 13 bases between. The germline gives CDR1 MNHNY, CDR2 SVGAGI (reference sequence). The CDR3 loop spans 15 amino acids. CDR3 coding DNA: TGTGCCAGCATCGGACAGATCCTCTCTGGAAACACCATATATTTT. It is translated as CASIGQILSGNTIYF.